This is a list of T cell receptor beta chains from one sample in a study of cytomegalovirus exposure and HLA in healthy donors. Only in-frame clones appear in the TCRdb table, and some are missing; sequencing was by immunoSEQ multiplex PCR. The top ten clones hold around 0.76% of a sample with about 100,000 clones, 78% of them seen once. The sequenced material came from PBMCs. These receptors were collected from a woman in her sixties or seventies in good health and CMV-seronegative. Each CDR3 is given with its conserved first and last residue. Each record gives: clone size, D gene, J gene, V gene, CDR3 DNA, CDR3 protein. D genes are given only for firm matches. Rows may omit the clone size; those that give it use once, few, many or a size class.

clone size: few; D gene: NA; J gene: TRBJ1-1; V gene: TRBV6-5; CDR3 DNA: TGTGCCAGCAGTTACTCGCCAGGGAACACTGAAGCTTTCTTT; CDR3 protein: CASSYSPGNTEAFF
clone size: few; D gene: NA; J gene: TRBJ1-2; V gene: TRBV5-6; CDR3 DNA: TGTGCCAGCACCATCGGCGGGGCTGGCTATGGCTACACCTTC; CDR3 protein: CASTIGGAGYGYTF
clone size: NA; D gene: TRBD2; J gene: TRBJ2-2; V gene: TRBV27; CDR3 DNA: TGTGCCAGCAGTTTAGCGGGGGGGAACACCGGGGAGCTGTTTTTT; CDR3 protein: CASSLAGGNTGELFF
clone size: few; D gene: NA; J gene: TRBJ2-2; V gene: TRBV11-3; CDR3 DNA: TGTGCCAGCAGCTTCATTTCGGGGGCCGGGGAGCTGTTTTTT; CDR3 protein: CASSFISGAGELFF
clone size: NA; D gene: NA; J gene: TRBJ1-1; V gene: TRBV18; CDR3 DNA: TGTGCCAGCTCACCGGAGATGAACACTGAAGCTTTCTTT; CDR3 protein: CASSPEMNTEAFF
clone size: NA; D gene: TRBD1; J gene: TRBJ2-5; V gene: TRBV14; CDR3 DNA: TGTGCCAGCAGCCGAATACAGGGGGCTAGTGAGACCCAGTACTTC; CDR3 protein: CASSRIQGASETQYF
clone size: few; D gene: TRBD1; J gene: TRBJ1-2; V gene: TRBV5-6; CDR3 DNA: TGTGCCAGCAGCAACGGACAGGGGAGGTATGGCTACACCTTC; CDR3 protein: CASSNGQGRYGYTF
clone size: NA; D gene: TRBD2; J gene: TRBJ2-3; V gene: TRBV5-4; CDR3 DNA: TGTGCCAGCAGCTCTAGCGGGAGTGAGGCAGATACGCAGTATTTT; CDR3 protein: CASSSSGSEADTQYF
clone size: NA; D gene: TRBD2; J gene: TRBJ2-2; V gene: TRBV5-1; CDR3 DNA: TGCGCCAGCAGCTTGAGTAGCGGGAGGACCGGGGAGCTGTTTTTT; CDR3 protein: CASSLSSGRTGELFF
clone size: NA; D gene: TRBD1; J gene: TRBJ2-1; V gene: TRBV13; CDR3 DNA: TGTGCCAGCAGCACCCGGGACAGGGGAGTGAATGAGCAGTTCTTC; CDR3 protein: CASSTRDRGVNEQFF
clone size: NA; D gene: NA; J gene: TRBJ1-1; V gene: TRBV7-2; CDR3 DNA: TGTGCCAGCAGCTCCCAGGGGGAAGCTTTCTTT; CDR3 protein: CASSSQGEAFF
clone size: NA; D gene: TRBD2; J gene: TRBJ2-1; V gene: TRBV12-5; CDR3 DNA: TGTGCTAGTGGCCGGGGACTAGCTAATTTTATCAATGAGCAGTTCTTC; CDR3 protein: CASGRGLANFINEQFF
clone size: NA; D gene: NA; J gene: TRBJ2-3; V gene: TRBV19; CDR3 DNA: TGTGCCAGTAGTTTGTCTGTCACAGATACGCAGTATTTT; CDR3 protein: CASSLSVTDTQYF
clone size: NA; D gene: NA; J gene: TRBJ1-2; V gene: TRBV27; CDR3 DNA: TGTGCCAGCAGTTTATTCCGTACCCAACAGGGAAATGGCTACACCTTC; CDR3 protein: CASSLFRTQQGNGYTF
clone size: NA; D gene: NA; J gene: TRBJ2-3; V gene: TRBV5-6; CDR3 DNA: TGTGCCAGCAGCTCGACTAGGGGCACAGATACGCAGTATTTT; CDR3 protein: CASSSTRGTDTQYF
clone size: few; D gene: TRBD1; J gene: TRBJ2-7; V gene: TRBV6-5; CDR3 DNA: TGTGCCAGCAGCATCGACAGGGACCTCCTTTACGAGCAGTACTTC; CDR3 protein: CASSIDRDLLYEQYF
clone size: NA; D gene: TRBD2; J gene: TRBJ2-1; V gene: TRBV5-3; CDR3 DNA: TGTGCCAGAAGCCTCAATGAGCGGGAGGGTTTATACAATGAGCAGTTCTTC; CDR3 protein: CARSLNEREGLYNEQFF
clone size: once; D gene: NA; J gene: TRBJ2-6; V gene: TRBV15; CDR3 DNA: TGTGCCACCAGCAGAGAAGGGGGTCTCTCTGGGGCCAACGTCCTGACTTTC; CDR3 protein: CATSREGGLSGANVLTF
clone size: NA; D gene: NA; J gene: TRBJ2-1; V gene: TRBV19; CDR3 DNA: TGTGCCAGTAGCTTAAGTCCCCCAGGAGGGCTCAGCTCCTACAATGAGCAGTTCTTC; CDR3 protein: CASSLSPPGGLSSYNEQFF
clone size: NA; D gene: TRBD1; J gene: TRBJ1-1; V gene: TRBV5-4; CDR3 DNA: TGTGCCAGCAGCTCCGGACAGGGGATTCGGAACACTGAAGCTTTCTTT; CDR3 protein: CASSSGQGIRNTEAFF
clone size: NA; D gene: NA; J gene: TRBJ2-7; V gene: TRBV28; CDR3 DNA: TGTGCCAGCAAACAGGGCGCCGGGGTAGCGGAGCAGTACTTC; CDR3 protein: CASKQGAGVAEQYF
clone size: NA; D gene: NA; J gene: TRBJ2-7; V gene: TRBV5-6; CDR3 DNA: TGTGCCAGCAGCTTTGGGGCCGAGCAGTACTTC; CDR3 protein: CASSFGAEQYF
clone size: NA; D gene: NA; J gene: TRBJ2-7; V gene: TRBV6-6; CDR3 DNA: TGTGCCAGCAGTTACGACAGACCCTACGAGCAGTACTTC; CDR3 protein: CASSYDRPYEQYF
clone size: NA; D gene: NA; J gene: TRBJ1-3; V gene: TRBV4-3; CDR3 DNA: TGCGCCAGCAGCCAGGCCCCGGGCAGGGCTGGAAACACCATATATTTT; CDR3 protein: CASSQAPGRAGNTIYF
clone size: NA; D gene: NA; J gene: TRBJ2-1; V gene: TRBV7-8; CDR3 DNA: TGTGCCAGCAGCTTAGGGGGCAGCAGCTCCTACAATGAGCAGTTCTTC; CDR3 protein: CASSLGGSSSYNEQFF
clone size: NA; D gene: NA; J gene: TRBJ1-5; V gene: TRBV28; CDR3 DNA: TGTGCCAGCAGCACAAATCAGCCCCAGCATTTT; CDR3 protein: CASSTNQPQHF
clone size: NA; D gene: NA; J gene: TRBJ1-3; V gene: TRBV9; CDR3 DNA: TGTGCCAGCAGCGCCGGGACTAAGGACACCATATATTTT; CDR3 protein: CASSAGTKDTIYF
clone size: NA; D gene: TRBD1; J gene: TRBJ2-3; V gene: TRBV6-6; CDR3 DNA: TGTGCCAGCAGTTACGACAGGGAAGGCACAGATACGCAGTATTTT; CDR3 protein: CASSYDREGTDTQYF
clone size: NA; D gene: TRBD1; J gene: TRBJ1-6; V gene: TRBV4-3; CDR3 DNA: TGCGCCAGCAGCCACGGGACAGGGACAGGTTCACCCCTCCACTTT; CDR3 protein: CASSHGTGTGSPLHF
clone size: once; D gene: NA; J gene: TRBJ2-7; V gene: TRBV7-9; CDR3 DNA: TGTGCCAGCAGCTTAGGGGGCGCGGGATACGAGCAGTACTTC; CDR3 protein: CASSLGGAGYEQYF
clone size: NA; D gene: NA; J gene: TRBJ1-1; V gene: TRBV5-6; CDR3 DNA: TGTGCCAGCAGCCCCGGGACACTGGGCGCTGAAGCTTTCTTT; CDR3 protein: CASSPGTLGAEAFF
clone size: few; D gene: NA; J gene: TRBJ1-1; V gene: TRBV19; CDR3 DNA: TGTGCCAGTACTCTCCGACTTATGAACACTGAAGCTTTCTTT; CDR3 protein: CASTLRLMNTEAFF
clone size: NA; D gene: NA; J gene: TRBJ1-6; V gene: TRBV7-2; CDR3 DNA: TGTGCCAGCAGCTCGAATTCACCCCTCCACTTT; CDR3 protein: CASSSNSPLHF
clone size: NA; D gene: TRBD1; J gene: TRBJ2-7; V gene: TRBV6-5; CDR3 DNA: TGTGCCAGCAGTCGACCGGGACAGGGATACTACGAGCAGTACTTC; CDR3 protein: CASSRPGQGYYEQYF
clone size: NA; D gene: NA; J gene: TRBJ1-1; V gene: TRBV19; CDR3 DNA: TGTGCCAGTAGCCTGGGGAGCACTGAAGCTTTCTTT; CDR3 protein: CASSLGSTEAFF
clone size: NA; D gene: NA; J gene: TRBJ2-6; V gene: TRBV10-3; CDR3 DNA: TGTGCCATCAGTGAATCACAGGGACCTGGGGCCAACGTCCTGACTTTC; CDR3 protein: CAISESQGPGANVLTF
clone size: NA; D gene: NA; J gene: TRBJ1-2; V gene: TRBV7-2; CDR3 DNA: TGTGCCAGCAGCTTAGGGCACAGGGATGGCTACACCTTC; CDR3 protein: CASSLGHRDGYTF
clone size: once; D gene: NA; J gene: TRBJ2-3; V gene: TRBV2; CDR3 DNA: TGTGCCAGCCGCCAGTCAGATACGCAGTATTTT; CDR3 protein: CASRQSDTQYF
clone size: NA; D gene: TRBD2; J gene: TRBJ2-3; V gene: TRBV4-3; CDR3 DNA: TGCGCCAGCAGCCCGACTGTAGCGGGGGGGTGGGATACGCAGTATTTT; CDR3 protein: CASSPTVAGGWDTQYF
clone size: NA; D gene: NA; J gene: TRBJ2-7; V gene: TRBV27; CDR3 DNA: TGTGCCAGCAGTTTCTTATCCCCCTACGAGCAGTACTTC; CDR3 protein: CASSFLSPYEQYF
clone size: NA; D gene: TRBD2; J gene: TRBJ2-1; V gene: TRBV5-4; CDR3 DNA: TGTGCCAGCAGCCCGCGGGGGGCACCCTACAATGAGCAGTTCTTC; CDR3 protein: CASSPRGAPYNEQFF
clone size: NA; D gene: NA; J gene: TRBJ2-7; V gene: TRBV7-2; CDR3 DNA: TGTGCCAGCAGCTTAGTAGCAGGGGCAGGGGAGCAGTACTTC; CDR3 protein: CASSLVAGAGEQYF
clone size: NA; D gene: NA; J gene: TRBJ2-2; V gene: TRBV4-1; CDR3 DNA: TGCGCCAGCAACCCGGGCACCGGGGAGCTGTTTTTT; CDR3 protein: CASNPGTGELFF
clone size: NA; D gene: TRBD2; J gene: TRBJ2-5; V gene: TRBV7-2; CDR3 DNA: TGTGCCAGCAGCTCCTCTCCACCACTAGCGGGGGAAGAGACCCAGTACTTC; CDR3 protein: CASSSSPPLAGEETQYF
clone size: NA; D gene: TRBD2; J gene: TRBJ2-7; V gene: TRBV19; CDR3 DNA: TGTGCCAGTAGTATGCTTCGGAGCGGGGGTACGGGCGAGCAGTACTTC; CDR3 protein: CASSMLRSGGTGEQYF
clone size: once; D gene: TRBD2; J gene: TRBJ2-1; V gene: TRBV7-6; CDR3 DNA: TGTGCCAGCAGAACTACTAGCGACAGCTCCTACAATGAGCAGTTCTTC; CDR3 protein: CASRTTSDSSYNEQFF
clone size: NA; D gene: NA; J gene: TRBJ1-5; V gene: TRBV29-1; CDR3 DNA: TGCAGCGTTGAGGTAGGGGGTAATCAGCCCCAGCATTTT; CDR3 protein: CSVEVGGNQPQHF
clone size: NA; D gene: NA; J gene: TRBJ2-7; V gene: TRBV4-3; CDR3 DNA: TGCGCCAGCAGCCAAGATCCCTCCGGGCAGGGCGCCTACGAGCAGTACTTC; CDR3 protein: CASSQDPSGQGAYEQYF
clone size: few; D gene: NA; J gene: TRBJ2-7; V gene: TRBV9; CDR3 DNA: TGTGCCAGCAGCGTAGGAACAGGGGGGGGTTACTACGAGCAGTACTTC; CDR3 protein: CASSVGTGGGYYEQYF
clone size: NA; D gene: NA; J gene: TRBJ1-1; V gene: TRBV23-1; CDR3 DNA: TGCGCCAGCACCAACCCACTCCTGAACACTGAAGCTTTCTTT; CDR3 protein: CASTNPLLNTEAFF
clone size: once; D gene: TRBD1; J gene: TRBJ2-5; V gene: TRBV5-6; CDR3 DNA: TGTGCCAGCAGCTCGTGGACAGGGTGGGAGACCCAGTACTTC; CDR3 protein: CASSSWTGWETQYF
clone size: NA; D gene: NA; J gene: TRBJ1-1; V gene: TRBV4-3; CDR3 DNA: TGCGCCAGCAGCCAAGTGGCAGGGGCCTCTGAAGCTTTCTTT; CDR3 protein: CASSQVAGASEAFF
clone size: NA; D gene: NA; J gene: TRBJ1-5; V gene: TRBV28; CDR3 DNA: TGTGCCAGCAGTTTATTCAGGAATCAGCCCCAGCATTTT; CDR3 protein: CASSLFRNQPQHF
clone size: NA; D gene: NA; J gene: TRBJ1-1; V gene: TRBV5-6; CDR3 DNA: TGTGCCAGCAGCTTAGATAGCAATCCTCTGAACACTGAAGCTTTCTTT; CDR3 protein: CASSLDSNPLNTEAFF
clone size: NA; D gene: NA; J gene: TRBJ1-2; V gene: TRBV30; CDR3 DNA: TGTGCCTGGAGTGTAGGAGCTAACTATGGCTACACCTTC; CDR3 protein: CAWSVGANYGYTF
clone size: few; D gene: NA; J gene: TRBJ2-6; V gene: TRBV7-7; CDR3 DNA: TGTGCCAGCAGCCAGGGCGTGGGAGGGGCCAACGTCCTGACTTTC; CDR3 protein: CASSQGVGGANVLTF
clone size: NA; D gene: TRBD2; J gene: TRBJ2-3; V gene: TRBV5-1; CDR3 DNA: TGCGCCAGCAGCCCAGGGCGGGGGAACACAGATACGCAGTATTTT; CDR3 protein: CASSPGRGNTDTQYF
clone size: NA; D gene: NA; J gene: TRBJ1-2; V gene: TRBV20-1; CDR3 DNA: TGCAGTGCTAGAGAAGGGGCTGGCTACACCTTC; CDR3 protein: CSAREGAGYTF
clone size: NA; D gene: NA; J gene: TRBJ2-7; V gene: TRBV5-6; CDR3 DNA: TGTGCCAGCAGCACGGGGTCCGGCTACGAGCAGTACTTC; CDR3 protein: CASSTGSGYEQYF